Following are 21 T cell receptor beta chains from one sample sequenced in a study of T cell repertoires in urothelial bladder cancer. The repertoire was sequenced with immunoSEQ multiplex PCR; TCRdb's copy has only in-frame clones and lacks some. The profile shows about 13,000 clones, roughly two thirds of them singletons. Sequencing was done on a sample of tumor-infiltrating cells from bladder cancer. The receptor source for this set is a human donor with urothelial carcinoma.

This clone was picked up a small number of times. The chain carries TRBV15 and TRBJ2-1; D remains unclear. The CDR3 loop spans 13 amino acids. Germline lookup yields CDR1 LNHNV and CDR2 YYDKDF (reference sequence). The V end lost 3 bases, the J end lost 5 bases, and 8 bases lay between the germline ends. The CDR3 region is CATSRQRDNEQFF. The CDR3 DNA reads TGTGCCACCAGCAGGCAACGAGACAATGAGCAGTTCTTC.

The chain recombines TRBV2 with TRBJ2-7; D is possibly TRBD1 or TRBD2 (5 bases each). V was shortened by 8 bases and J by 1 base, with 6 bases between the two germline ends. Per the germline V gene, CDR1 is SNHLY and CDR2 is FYNNEI. The CDR3 totals 11 residues. For the CDR3, the DNA is TGTGCCAGCTGGGGGTCCTACGAGCAGTACTTC. This encodes CASWGSYEQYF.

The CDR3 is CASSLALETQYF. The CDR3, as DNA: TGCGCCAGCAGCTTGGCGTTAGAGACCCAGTACTTC. The chain recombines TRBV5-1 with TRBJ2-5; D is unclear. With 0 bases removed from V and 4 bases from J, the gap between germline ends came to 4 bases. Looked up from germline, CDR1 is SGHRS and CDR2 is YFSETQ. CDR3 length: 12 residues.

This chain uses TRBV6-1 with TRBJ1-5; 8 positions match TRBD1. CDR3 length equals 14 residues. V lost 7 bases and J lost 1; bases outside the gene matches: 3. Germline assignment: CDR1 MNHNS and CDR2 SASEGT. Written as DNA, the CDR3 is TGTGCCAGCACTAACAGGGGGAGCAATCAGCCCCAGCATTTT. Translation gives CASTNRGSNQPQHF.

This chain uses TRBV5-6 with TRBJ2-3, with 13 bases that match TRBD2. The junction had 4 bases not matched to a gene; V was cut back by 2 bases and J by 7 bases. Germline V gives CDR1 SGHDT, CDR2 YYEEEE. This CDR3 spans 15 amino acids. The CDR3 DNA reads TGTGCCAGCAGCTTTCGGACTAGCGGGGGAAATACGCAGTATTTT. It specifies CASSFRTSGGNTQYF.

The rearrangement links TRBV11-2 to TRBJ2-5, with 7 nucleotides matching TRBD2. This CDR3 is built from 17 residues. Trimming removed 0 bases from V and 3 bases from J; junction bases left unmatched: 10. Per germline, CDR1 SGHAT and CDR2 FQNNGV. As DNA, the CDR3 is TGTGCCAGCAGCTTAGAGGGGTTCCGGGCGGGGGAAGAGACCCAGTACTTC. This translates into CASSLEGFRAGEETQYF.

This chain joins TRBV19 and TRBJ2-6; no clear D gene. The CDR3 is made up of 18 amino acids. Germline V CDR1 and CDR2: LNHDA, SQIVND (reference sequence). V was pared by 3 bases and J by 0 bases, with 15 bases between. CDR3 sequence (DNA): TGTGCCAGTAGTATCCAGACACAGCACAGCTCTGGGGCCAACGTCCTGACTTTC. Its protein is CASSIQTQHSSGANVLTF.

This clone was counted only a few times. The V call is TRBV29-1, the J call TRBJ2-6; D gene uncertain. V lost 0 bases and J 4 bases, leaving 10 bases between the germline ends. Germline values: CDR1 SQVTM, CDR2 ANQGSEA. This CDR3 has 15 residues. The CDR3 spells CSVEDPVTGANVLTF. The DNA of the CDR3 is TGCAGCGTTGAAGATCCGGTTACGGGGGCCAACGTCCTGACTTTC. The full variable domain, completed using reference TRBV29-1 and TRBJ2-6, is SAVISQKPSRDICQRGTSLTIQCQVDSQVTMMFWYRQQPGQSLTLIATANQGSEATYESGFVIDKFPISRPNLTFSTLTVSNMSPEDSSIYLCSVEDPVTGANVLTFGAGSRLTVL.

The gene calls are TRBV4-2 and TRBJ1-2, with a tentative D call TRBD1 (5 bases). The germline gives CDR1 LGHNA, CDR2 YNFKEQ. This CDR3 contains 18 residues. Deletions cut 0 bases from V and 4 bases from J, with 21 bases between. The CDR3 DNA is TGTGCCAGCAGCCAAGATCTAGGGTTGGGGGAACAGCTCTATGGCTACACCTTC. This gives the protein CASSQDLGLGEQLYGYTF.

This clone was detected a few times. The chain links TRBV18 to TRBJ2-3; 10 nucleotides align to TRBD2. The CDR3 is made up of 17 amino acids. CDR1 KGHSH and CDR2 LQKENI come from the germline V gene. With 0 bases clipped from V and 3 bases from J, the junction kept 6 bases outside the gene matches. In nucleotides, the CDR3 is TGTGCCAGCTCACCACCGTCGCTAGCGGGGGCTACAGATACGCAGTATTTT. Translated: CASSPPSLAGATDTQYF.

V usage is TRBV7-8 and J usage is TRBJ1-5; D not certain. Germline CDR1 is SGHVS and CDR2 is FQNEAQ. The length of the CDR3 is 13 residues. Trimming pared 1 base from V and 7 bases from J, leaving 8 bases between. The CDR3 reads CASSLERTQPQHF. As DNA, the CDR3 is TGTGCCAGCAGCTTAGAGCGGACGCAGCCCCAGCATTTT.

The rearrangement joins TRBV9 to TRBJ2-3; D tentatively reads TRBD1 or TRBD2 (6 bases each). V was pared by 0 bases and J by 1 base, with 12 bases between. In germline, CDR1 is SGDLS, CDR2 YYNGEE. The CDR3 sequence is 16 residues long. The CDR3 nucleotides are TGTGCCAGCAGCGTAGGTGGGGGGCGCGGCACAGATACGCAGTATTTT. This sequence encodes CASSVGGGRGTDTQYF.

The CDR3 region is CASSLVIHAWERNTEAFF. DNA for the CDR3: TGTGCCAGCAGCTTAGTGATCCACGCCTGGGAGAGGAACACTGAAGCTTTCTTT. The V call is TRBV11-2, the J call TRBJ1-1; D is ambiguous. There are 18 residues in the CDR3. Deletions cut 1 base from V and 1 base from J, with 19 bases between. Per the germline V gene, CDR1 is SGHAT and CDR2 is FQNNGV. The full variable domain, in which reference TRBV11-2 and TRBJ1-1 provide the parts outside the CDR3, is EAGVAQSPRYKIIEKRQSVAFWCNPISGHATLYWYQQILGQGPKLLIQFQNNGVVDDSQLPKDRFSAERLKGVDSTLKIQPAKLEDSAVYLCASSLVIHAWERNTEAFFGQGTRLTVV.

The chain couples TRBV27 to TRBJ2-3, with TRBD2 matching over 9 bases. J was trimmed by 8 bases and V by 3 bases; bases with no gene match: 9. Germline values: CDR1 MNHEY, CDR2 SMNVEV (reference sequence). This CDR3 is 15 amino acids long. In DNA form, the CDR3 reads TGTGCCAGCAGTTTCAGCGGGGGGCAGGGGGTTACGCAGTATTTT. Its protein product is CASSFSGGQGVTQYF.

The rearrangement uses TRBV30 and TRBJ2-3; D may be TRBD1 (6 bases). The germline V gene encodes CDR1 GTSNPN and CDR2 SVGIG (reference sequence). Trimming cost V 1 base and J 6 bases, with 14 bases left between them. CDR3 length equals 14 residues. The CDR3 spells CAWSDPGARDTQYF. In DNA, the CDR3 is TGTGCCTGGAGTGACCCAGGGGCGAGGGATACGCAGTATTTT.

The V gene is TRBV6-5, the J gene TRBJ1-3; a possible D gene is TRBD1 (6 bases). CDR1 is MNHEY, CDR2 SVGAGI, per germline. The V gene lost 7 bases and the J gene lost 0 bases, with 13 bases spanning the gap. This CDR3 contains 15 residues. The CDR3 reads CASTERGFSGNTIYF. CDR3 DNA sequence: TGTGCCAGCACCGAAAGGGGGTTCTCTGGAAACACCATATATTTT.

The V call is TRBV4-2, the J call TRBJ2-3; a possible D gene is TRBD2 (6 bases). Germline V gene sequence: CDR1 LGHNA, CDR2 YNFKEQ. The CDR3 totals 12 residues. V lost 4 bases to trimming and J lost 5 bases, with 7 bases between them. CDR3 residues: CASSRREDTQYF. DNA for the CDR3: TGTGCCAGCAGCCGGCGGGAAGATACGCAGTATTTT.

The chain joins TRBV10-1 to TRBJ2-2; 11 bases line up with TRBD1. The ends lost 3 bases at V and 5 bases at J; junction bases unmatched: 8. Germline V gives CDR1 WNHNN, CDR2 SYGVQD (reference sequence). The CDR3 covers 17 residues. The CDR3 protein is CASSDPRTGGATGELFF. The CDR3 nucleotides read TGCGCCAGCAGTGACCCCCGGACAGGGGGCGCTACCGGGGAGCTGTTTTTT.

This clone was found once. The rearrangement links TRBV30 to TRBJ2-5; 9 bases agree with TRBD2. CDR1 GTSNPN and CDR2 SVGIG come from the germline V gene (reference sequence). The CDR3 totals 14 residues. Unmatched junction bases numbered 8, after V lost 4 bases and J lost 5 bases. The CDR3 spells CAWIGGGAGETQYF. The CDR3 coding sequence is TGTGCCTGGATTGGCGGGGGGGCCGGGGAGACCCAGTACTTC.

This clone turned up a few times. The chain recombines TRBV7-9 with TRBJ2-7; tentatively, D is TRBD1 or TRBD2 (5 bases each). CDR1 is SEHNR and CDR2 is FQNEAQ in the germline V gene (reference sequence). CDR3 size: 15 residues. V lost 5 bases and J lost 2, with 16 bases in between. The CDR3 DNA sequence: TGTGCCAGCAGCCCCTCGACAGCGGCAGCCTACGAGCAGTACTTC. This encodes CASSPSTAAAYEQYF.

The chain carries TRBV7-7 and TRBJ2-1, with D maybe TRBD1 (6 bases). Germline values: CDR1 SSHAT, CDR2 FNYEAQ (reference sequence). V lost 4 bases and J 5 bases, leaving 9 bases between the germline ends. This CDR3 has 13 amino acids. The CDR3 here is CASSSYRDNEQFF. The CDR3 DNA reads as TGTGCCAGCAGCTCCTACAGGGACAATGAGCAGTTCTTC.